The 27 T cell receptor beta chains below all came from one sample that was sequenced in a study. TCRdb processed the RT-PCR reads anew with MiXCR; each CDR3 protein has one entry. The sample includes more than 550,000 distinct CDR3 sequences, approximately 15% of them seen just once. Sample: memory CD4+ T cells from blood. The receptors derive from a female donor in good health, serving as a healthy control.

This clonotype came up many times. The V call is TRBV4-1, the J call TRBJ2-5; 7 bases align to TRBD1. The germline V gene has CDR1 MGHRA and CDR2 YSYEKL. V shed 1 base, J shed 1 base, and the junction held 6 bases outside the gene matches. The CDR3 has 16 amino acids. The CDR3 DNA follows: TGCGCCAGCAGCCAAGGCATGGGACAGTCCCAAGAGACCCAGTACTTC. Amino acid sequence: CASSQGMGQSQETQYF.

This clonotype was recorded a few times. J is TRBJ2-7 and V is TRBV12-3 or TRBV12-4; 7 bases match TRBD1. With 8 bases clipped from V and 3 bases from J, the junction kept 1 base outside the gene matches. The CDR3 is 11 amino acids. The CDR3 bases are TGTGCCAGCCAGGGGGTCTACGAGCAGTACTTC. Its protein product is CASQGVYEQYF.

In this sample, this clonotype turned up many times. The chain uses TRBV5-1 and TRBJ2-3; tentatively, D is TRBD1 or TRBD2 (6 bases each). V was pared by 0 bases and J by 4 bases, with 12 bases between. From germline, CDR1 is SGHRS and CDR2 YFSETQ. The CDR3 has 15 residues. CDR3: CASSLEGGSSDTQYF. CDR3 DNA sequence: TGCGCCAGCAGCTTGGAAGGGGGGTCATCAGATACGCAGTATTTT. The variable domain in full, completed from reference TRBV5-1 and TRBJ2-3, reads KAGVTQTPRYLIKTRGQQVTLSCSPISGHRSVSWYQQTPGQGLQFLFEYFSETQRNKGNFPGRFSGRQFSNSRSEMNVSTLELGDSALYLCASSLEGGSSDTQYFGPGTRLTVL.

This clonotype was detected only a few times. The CDR3 DNA reads as TGTGCCAGCACCTCTTACAGGGGGCAGAGCTATGGCTACACCTTC. Its protein product is CASTSYRGQSYGYTF. This chain connects TRBV27 to TRBJ1-2; 9 positions agree with TRBD1. The CDR3 runs 15 residues. J gave up 4 bases and V 7 bases, and 10 bases lay outside the gene matches. CDR1 is MNHEY and CDR2 is SMNVEV in the germline V gene (reference sequence).

The J gene is TRBJ2-3, the V gene TRBV5-1; 7 bases align to TRBD2. Germline V gives CDR1 SGHRS, CDR2 YFSETQ. The CDR3 sequence is 16 residues long. The junction had 11 bases not matched to a gene; V was cut back by 5 bases and J by 2 bases. In nucleotides, the CDR3 is TGCGCCAGCAGTAACGACGGGACTATAAACACAGATACGCAGTATTTT. This codes for CASSNDGTINTDTQYF.

This clonotype was observed a few times. The rearrangement links TRBV9 to TRBJ2-5; possible D gene TRBD2, 6 bases. The CDR3 consists of 13 residues. Looked up from germline, CDR1 is SGDLS and CDR2 is YYNGEE. Trimming pared 4 bases from V and 7 bases from J, leaving 14 bases between. CDR3 region: CASSPGLQGTQYF. CDR3 nucleotides: TGTGCCAGCAGCCCGGGACTGCAGGGGACCCAGTACTTC.

This clonotype was detected only a few times. The chain carries TRBV29-1 and TRBJ2-7; the D gene is possibly TRBD2 (5 bases). Germline values: CDR1 SQVTM, CDR2 ANQGSEA. The CDR3 loop spans 11 amino acids. V gave up 4 bases and J gave up 1 base, with 5 bases separating them. The CDR3 DNA is TGCAGCGTTGGAGGGTCCTACGAGCAGTACTTC. Protein product: CSVGGSYEQYF.

The chain combines TRBV6-2 or TRBV6-3 with TRBJ2-1; unclear D gene. The CDR3 totals 12 residues. Germline lookup yields CDR1 MNHEY and CDR2 SVGEGT. The germline V and J ends were trimmed by 10 bases and 5 bases, with 12 bases remaining between them. In DNA, the CDR3 is TGTGCCACCCGGTGGCCAGACAATGAGCAGTTCTTC. Translation: CATRWPDNEQFF.

The table lists this clonotype with many counts. As DNA, the CDR3 is TGTGCCAGCAGCCAAGGGGGAGGGGATGAGCAGTTCTTC. Amino acids: CASSQGGGDEQFF. V and J are TRBV3-1 and TRBJ2-1; 7 bases align to TRBD2. This CDR3 is 13 amino acids long. Trimming at V came to 1 base and at J to 8 bases, leaving 2 bases not matched to a gene. Germline-derived CDR1 and CDR2 are LGHDT and YNNKEL (reference sequence).

The rearrangement joins TRBV10-3 to TRBJ1-3, with a possible D match to TRBD1 (5 bases). The V end was cut by 4 bases, the J end by 0 bases, with 10 bases between. The CDR3 loop spans 15 amino acids. CDR1 and CDR2 from the germline V gene are ENHRY and SYGVKD. The CDR3 DNA follows: TGTGCCATCAGTGGACAGCTCATCTCTGGAAACACCATATATTTT. It translates to CAISGQLISGNTIYF.

This clonotype was detected only a few times. The gene calls are TRBV20-1 and TRBJ2-3; D may match TRBD1 or TRBD2 (5 bases each). Germline loops: CDR1 DFQATT, CDR2 SNEGSKA (reference sequence). CDR3 length: 15 residues. Trimming left V 3 bases short and J 4 bases short, with 17 bases between. CDR3 protein: CSASPPGLASDTQYF. The CDR3 DNA reads TGCAGTGCTAGTCCGCCGGGGCTAGCATCAGATACGCAGTATTTT.

This clonotype occurred a few times. The chain joins TRBV27 to TRBJ1-2, with 11 bases aligning to TRBD1. CDR3 length: 14 residues. V was clipped by 6 bases and J by 14 bases; unmatched bases: 14. Germline CDR1 MNHEY, CDR2 SMNVEV (reference sequence). CDR3 sequence: CASSLSGTGGTRTF. DNA for the CDR3: TGTGCCAGCAGCCTATCCGGGACAGGGGGGACTAGGACCTTC.

The chain couples TRBV5-4 to TRBJ2-7, with 7 bases fitting TRBD1. CDR1 SGHNT and CDR2 YYREEE come from the germline V gene (reference sequence). Losses at the gene ends were 4 bases for V and 3 bases for J; bases not matched to a gene: 7. There are 14 residues in the CDR3. Here the CDR3 DNA reads TGTGCCAGCAGCCGGGACAGTGAGAGCTACGAGCAGTACTTC. It yields the protein CASSRDSESYEQYF.

The chain employs TRBV12-3 or TRBV12-4 and TRBJ2-7; weak D call: TRBD1 (6 bases). V lost 4 bases and J lost 0, with 13 bases in between. The CDR3 covers 15 residues. The CDR3 region is CASSSTGFPSYEQYF. Written as DNA, the CDR3 is TGTGCCAGCAGTTCCACAGGGTTTCCCTCCTACGAGCAGTACTTC.

The chain employs TRBV24-1 and TRBJ1-4, with no clear D. V lost 3 bases and J 8 bases, leaving 9 bases between the germline ends. Germline CDR1 KGHDR, CDR2 SFDVKD. The CDR3 sequence is 13 residues long. CDR3 residues: CATSDRTGEKLFF. As DNA, the CDR3 is TGTGCCACCAGTGATCGGACGGGGGAAAAACTGTTTTTT.

This clonotype has at least ten counts. The V gene is TRBV9, the J gene TRBJ2-1; 8 bases line up with TRBD2. V dropped 4 bases and J dropped 3; count of bases not matched to a gene: 9. Germline CDR1 is SGDLS and CDR2 is YYNGEE. This CDR3 is built from 16 residues. The CDR3 DNA reads as TGTGCCAGCAGCTTACGGACTAGCCTGGTCTACAATGAGCAGTTCTTC. Protein product: CASSLRTSLVYNEQFF.

This clonotype has just a few counts. The chain joins TRBV6-1 to TRBJ1-2; 9 positions match TRBD1. V lost 4 bases, J lost 9 bases, and 6 bases stayed unmatched. The germline CDR1 and CDR2 sequences are MNHNS and SASEGT. This CDR3 is built from 13 residues. The DNA of the CDR3 is TGTGCCAGCAGTGTGGGTGGGACAGGGCGCTACACCTTC. It yields the protein CASSVGGTGRYTF.

There are a few counts of this clonotype. The chain links TRBV3-1 to TRBJ2-3; 7 bases align to TRBD2. V was clipped by 7 bases and J by 8 bases; unmatched bases: 12. CDR3 length equals 14 residues. CDR1 and CDR2 (germline): LGHDT, YNNKEL (reference sequence). The CDR3 nucleotides read TGTGCCAGCAAGCAGCGGGACGGCCGGGGTACGCAGTATTTT. Its translation: CASKQRDGRGTQYF.

Ten or more counts support this clonotype. The genes are TRBV7-2 and TRBJ2-7; D not certain. Per germline, CDR1 SGHTA and CDR2 FQGNSA. The CDR3 is 12 amino acids. V lost 4 bases, J lost 2 bases, and 6 bases lay in between. The CDR3 DNA reads as TGTGCCAGCAGCTCGAATCCCTACGAGCAGTACTTC. This translates into CASSSNPYEQYF.

This clonotype was observed at least ten times. V usage is TRBV4-1 and J usage is TRBJ1-2, with D perhaps matching TRBD1 (6 bases). Trimming took 0 bases from V and 2 from J, leaving 13 bases between them. CDR3 length: 16 residues. Germline CDR1 MGHRA, CDR2 YSYEKL. This CDR3 reads CASSQDPARGNYGYTF. CDR3 sequence (DNA): TGCGCCAGCAGCCAAGATCCAGCTAGGGGGAACTATGGCTACACCTTC.

This clonotype appeared a few times. J is TRBJ1-1 and V is TRBV6-5, with a tentative D call TRBD1 (5 bases). The V end was cut by 7 bases, the J end by 10 bases, with 25 bases between. This CDR3 is 15 amino acids long. The germline gives CDR1 MNHEY, CDR2 SVGAGI. Here the CDR3 reads CASTPEGTFWAGAFF. The DNA for the CDR3 is TGTGCCAGCACCCCTGAGGGGACGTTTTGGGCGGGAGCTTTCTTT.

A note on this clonotype: An end of the junction does not agree with germline; a read error may underlie this. The chain is built from TRBV5-3 and TRBJ2-3; 8 bases match TRBD2. The end of the DNA aligns better with TRBJ2-2, so the J call may be wrong. Being an ORF, TRBV5-3 has a function that is uncertain. This CDR3 has 16 amino acids. The CDR3 is CASSFRGRLNTGELFF. CDR3 coding DNA: TGTGCCAGCAGCTTTCGCGGGAGGCTGAACACCGGGGAGCTGTTTTTT.

This clonotype has more than one count but fewer than ten. The chain carries TRBV5-5 and TRBJ1-2, with D uncertain. The CDR3 sequence is 15 residues long. V lost 1 base and J 1 base, leaving 11 bases between the germline ends. The germline V gene encodes CDR1 SGHKS and CDR2 YYEKEE (reference sequence). In DNA form, the CDR3 reads TGTGCCAGCAGCTTGACGGGAGGAGTTAACTATGGCTACACCTTC. This sequence encodes CASSLTGGVNYGYTF. Based on the CDR3 plus reference TRBV5-5 and TRBJ1-2, the full variable domain is DAGVTQSPTHLIKTRGQQVTLRCSPISGHKSVSWYQQVLGQGPQFIFQYYEKEERGRGNFPDRFSARQFPNYSSELNVNALLLGDSALYLCASSLTGGVNYGYTFGSGTRLTVV.

This clonotype was counted a few times. V and J are TRBV7-6 and TRBJ2-1, with TRBD2 matching over 12 bases. J was trimmed by 7 bases and V by 4 bases; bases with no gene match: 14. Per the germline V gene, CDR1 is SGHVS and CDR2 is FNYEAQ. The CDR3 totals 18 residues. The chain's CDR3 is CASSSSPSTSGSENEQFF. The CDR3 coding sequence is TGTGCCAGCAGCTCTAGCCCCTCGACTAGCGGGAGTGAAAATGAGCAGTTCTTC. Full variable domain (outside the CDR3, taken from reference TRBV7-6 and TRBJ2-1): GAGVSQSPRYKVTKRGQDVALRCDPISGHVSLYWYRQALGQGPEFLTYFNYEAQQDKSGLPNDRFSAERPEGSISTLTIQRTEQRDSAMYRCASSSSPSTSGSENEQFFGPGTRLTVL.

This clonotype was counted many times. V usage is TRBV4-3 and J usage is TRBJ2-1; maybe TRBD1 (6 bases). CDR1 is LGHNA and CDR2 is YSLEER in the germline V gene. The CDR3 has 17 residues. The V end lost 2 bases, the J end lost 0 bases, and 14 bases lay between the germline ends. The CDR3 DNA is TGCGCCAGCAGCCAAACAGGGACAACCAACTCCTACAATGAGCAGTTCTTC. It yields the protein CASSQTGTTNSYNEQFF.

This clonotype was detected a few times. This sequence joins TRBV6-2 or TRBV6-3 and TRBJ1-2; D is uncertain. V was shortened by 0 bases and J by 4 bases, with 15 bases between the two germline ends. The CDR3 has 16 residues. Germline values: CDR1 MNHEY, CDR2 SVGEGT. CDR3 sequence reads: CASSYSDLRRAYGYTF. Written as DNA, the CDR3 is TGTGCCAGCAGTTACTCCGACCTCAGGCGTGCCTATGGCTACACCTTC.

This sequence joins TRBV20-1 and TRBJ2-3, with TRBD2 matching 9 bases. CDR1 is DFQATT and CDR2 is SNEGSKA in the germline V gene (reference sequence). The CDR3 runs 15 residues. With 4 bases clipped from V and 0 bases from J, the junction kept 5 bases outside the gene matches. Here the CDR3 DNA reads TGCAGTGCTAATAGCGGGAGCCTTAGCACAGATACGCAGTATTTT. Translating it yields CSANSGSLSTDTQYF.